This T cell receptor beta chain was recovered during a study of beta chain features in type 1 diabetes. Overall study findings and caveats: People with Type 1 diabetes carried modestly yet significantly shorter TCRB CDR3s in all four CD4+ subsets.

About this clone itself: What it binds is not known.

The authors reverse transcribed all of the isolated RNA, so sequencing captured expressed TCRB transcripts. Assay used: immunoSEQ multiplex PCR; TCRdb lists only in-frame clones, some missing. Found here are 500,000 to 650,000 clones, 9.5% to 15% of them singletons; the top ten hold roughly 0.11%. Based on CD45RO/CCR7/CD25/CD127/CD95/CD27, CD4+ regulatory, stem cell-like memory, naive and central memory cells were sorted. This sequence was found in a man in his thirties or forties with type 1 diabetes. The specimen was naive CD4+ T cells from blood.

The CDR3, as DNA: TGTGCCAGCAGTGCGGGACAGGGTGTTGAGACCCAGTACTTC. Translated, it gives CASSAGQGVETQYF. V and J are TRBV28 and TRBJ2-5; 9 bases line up with TRBD1. The junction had 6 bases not matched to a gene; V was cut back by 5 bases and J by 5 bases. This CDR3 region has 14 residues. Germline V gives CDR1 MDHEN, CDR2 SYDVKM.